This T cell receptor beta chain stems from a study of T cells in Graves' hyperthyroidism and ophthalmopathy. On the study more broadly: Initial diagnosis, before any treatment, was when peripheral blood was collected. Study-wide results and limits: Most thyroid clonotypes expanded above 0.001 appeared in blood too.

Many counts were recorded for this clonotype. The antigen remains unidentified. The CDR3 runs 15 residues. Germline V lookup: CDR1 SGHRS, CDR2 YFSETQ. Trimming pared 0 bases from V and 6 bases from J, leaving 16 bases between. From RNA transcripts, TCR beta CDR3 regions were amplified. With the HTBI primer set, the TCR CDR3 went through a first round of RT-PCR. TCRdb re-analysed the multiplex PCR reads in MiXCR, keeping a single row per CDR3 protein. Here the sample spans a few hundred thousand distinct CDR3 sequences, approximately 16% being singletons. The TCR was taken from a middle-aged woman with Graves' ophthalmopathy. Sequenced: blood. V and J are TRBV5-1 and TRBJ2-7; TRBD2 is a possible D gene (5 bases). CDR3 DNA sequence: TGCGCCAGCAGCTTGGCGGCCGCCGCGGGCGGCGAGCAGTACTTC. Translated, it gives CASSLAAAAGGEQYF.